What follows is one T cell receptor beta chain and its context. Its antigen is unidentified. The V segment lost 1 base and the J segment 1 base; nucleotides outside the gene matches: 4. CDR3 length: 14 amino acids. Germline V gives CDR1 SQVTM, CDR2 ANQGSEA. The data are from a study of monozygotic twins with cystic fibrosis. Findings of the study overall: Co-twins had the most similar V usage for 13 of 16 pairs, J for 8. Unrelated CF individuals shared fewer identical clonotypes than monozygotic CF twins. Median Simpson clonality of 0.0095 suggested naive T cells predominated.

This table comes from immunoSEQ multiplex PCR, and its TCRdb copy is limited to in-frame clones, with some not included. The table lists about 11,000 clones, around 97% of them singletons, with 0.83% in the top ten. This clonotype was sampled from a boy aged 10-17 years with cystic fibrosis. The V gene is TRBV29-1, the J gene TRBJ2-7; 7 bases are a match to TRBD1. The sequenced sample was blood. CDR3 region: CSVEGATGSYEQYF. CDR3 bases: TGCAGCGTTGAAGGGGCGACAGGGTCCTACGAGCAGTACTTC.